This is a list of T cell receptor beta chains from one sample in a study of cytomegalovirus exposure and HLA in healthy donors. Assay used: immunoSEQ multiplex PCR; TCRdb lists only in-frame clones, some missing. Of approximately 120,000 clones detected, over 70% appear once; the ten largest clones hold 0.95% to 1.5%. Sequencing was done on a sample of PBMCs. These receptors originate from a female donor in good health and CMV-seronegative. Each CDR3 is given without its conserved first and last residue. Clone size is stated in some rows and not others, as once, few, many or a class when expanded.

TRBV4-2	once	TRBJ2-1	ASSQERDEQF
TRBV2	-	TRBJ2-3	ASSLDRNTDTQY
TRBV5-1	-	TRBJ1-1	ASTQGQGETEAF
TRBV5-6	-	TRBJ2-1	ASSVNNEQF
TRBV9	-	TRBJ2-3	ASSVATGSTDTQY
TRBV14	-	TRBJ2-7	ASSQPGQGQY
TRBV28	-	TRBJ1-5	ASSLGFGEGDNQPQH
TRBV28	once	TRBJ1-4	ASSTLRQGAGEKLF
TRBV5-1	-	TRBJ1-4	ASSVGQADAEKLF
TRBV25-1	-	TRBJ2-1	ASSAGTPYNEQF
TRBV7-2	-	TRBJ1-2	ASSPNRDNYGYT
TRBV7-9	few	TRBJ2-1	ASSMTGAGSYNEQF
TRBV28	-	TRBJ1-3	ASRDGTAASGNTIY
TRBV4-1	-	TRBJ2-1	ASSQGGQAGSQF
TRBV15	-	TRBJ2-1	ATSPSSEQF
TRBV9	once	TRBJ1-2	ASSVDQGSVGYT
TRBV5-4	-	TRBJ2-4	ASSLGLAGGQENSQY
TRBV6-1	-	TRBJ2-1	ASSDMYEQF
TRBV5-5	-	TRBJ1-2	ASSLFTGYGYT
TRBV10-3	once	TRBJ2-7	AISPPGTGLYEQY
TRBV30	-	TRBJ1-1	AWSVDRGTEAF
TRBV2	-	TRBJ1-6	ASRGGSGDSPLH
TRBV7-9	-	TRBJ2-7	ASSSYRFDSYEQY
TRBV7-9	few	TRBJ2-3	ASSPRGPDTQY
TRBV18	-	TRBJ1-3	ASSPLTGTSGNTIY
TRBV5-1	-	TRBJ1-5	ARGRGRDLYSNQPQH
TRBV7-2	-	TRBJ2-7	ASSLNLIGVIEQY
TRBV6-1	once	TRBJ2-7	ASSEAGGIWEQY
TRBV11-2	once	TRBJ1-3	ASRTTGLSGTIY
TRBV7-9	-	TRBJ2-1	ASSTTGRREGGEQF
TRBV27	once	TRBJ1-1	ASSLYSMNTEAF
TRBV7-9	-	TRBJ2-1	ASSGQGSYNEQF
TRBV10-1	once	TRBJ2-1	ASSGSGSYNEQF
TRBV7-6	once	TRBJ1-1	ASSLGQRYTEAF
TRBV30	-	TRBJ2-3	AFITSGGGDTQY
TRBV5-4	-	TRBJ2-2	ASSLGFLGANTGELF
TRBV7-8	-	TRBJ2-3	ASSFQGLTDTQY
TRBV5-6	-	TRBJ1-3	ASSWSGEEVLVGNTIY
TRBV5-4	-	TRBJ2-3	ASTWGDPTDTQY
TRBV6-1	once	TRBJ1-4	ASSARRGAGTNEKLF
TRBV7-9	few	TRBJ2-7	SSSQSLNEQY
TRBV28	-	TRBJ2-3	ASSAGLAGGASTDTQY
TRBV11-3	-	TRBJ2-3	ASSPRQGTATQY
TRBV7-9	-	TRBJ1-2	ASSFLPSVPKTNYGYT
TRBV19	-	TRBJ1-5	ASSIWASSNQPQH
TRBV14	-	TRBJ1-2	ASSQEGRRLHGYT
TRBV19	-	TRBJ1-1	ASSHDRGRTEAF
TRBV5-1	-	TRBJ1-6	ASSPGQGVSPLH
TRBV27	-	TRBJ2-1	ASTLPGGRNEQF
TRBV2	-	TRBJ1-2	ASSPDRNYGYT